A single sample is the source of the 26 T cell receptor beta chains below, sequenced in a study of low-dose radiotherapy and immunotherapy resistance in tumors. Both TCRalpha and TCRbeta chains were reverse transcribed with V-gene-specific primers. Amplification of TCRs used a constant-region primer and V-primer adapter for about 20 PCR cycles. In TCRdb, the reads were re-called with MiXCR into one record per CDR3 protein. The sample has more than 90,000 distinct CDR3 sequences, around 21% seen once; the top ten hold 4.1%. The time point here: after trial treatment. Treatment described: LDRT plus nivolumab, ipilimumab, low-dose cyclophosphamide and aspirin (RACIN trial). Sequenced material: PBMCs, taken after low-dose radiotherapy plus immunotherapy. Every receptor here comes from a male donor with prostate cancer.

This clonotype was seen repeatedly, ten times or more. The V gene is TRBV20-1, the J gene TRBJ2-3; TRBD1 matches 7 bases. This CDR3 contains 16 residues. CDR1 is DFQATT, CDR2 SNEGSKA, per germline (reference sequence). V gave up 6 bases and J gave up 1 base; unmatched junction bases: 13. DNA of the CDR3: TGCAGTGCGACGGGTCCCCCCGGGACAGGCACAGATACGCAGTATTTT. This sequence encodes CSATGPPGTGTDTQYF.

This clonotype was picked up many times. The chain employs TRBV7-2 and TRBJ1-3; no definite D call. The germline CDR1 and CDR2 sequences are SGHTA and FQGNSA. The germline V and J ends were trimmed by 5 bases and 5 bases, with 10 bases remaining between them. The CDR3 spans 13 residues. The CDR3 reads CASSGSVRNTIYF. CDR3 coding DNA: TGTGCCAGCAGCGGGTCCGTACGAAACACCATATATTTT.

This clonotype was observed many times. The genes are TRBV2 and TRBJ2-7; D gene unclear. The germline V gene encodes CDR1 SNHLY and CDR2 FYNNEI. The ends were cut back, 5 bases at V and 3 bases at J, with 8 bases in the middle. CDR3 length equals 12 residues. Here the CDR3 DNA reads TGTGCCAGCAGTTTACACAGCTACGAGCAGTACTTC. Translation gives CASSLHSYEQYF.

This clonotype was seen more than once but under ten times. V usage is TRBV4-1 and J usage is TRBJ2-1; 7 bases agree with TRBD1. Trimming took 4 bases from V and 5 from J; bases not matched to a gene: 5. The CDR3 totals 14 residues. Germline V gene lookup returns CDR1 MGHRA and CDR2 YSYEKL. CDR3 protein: CASSRWDRNNEQFF. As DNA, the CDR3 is TGCGCCAGCAGCCGGTGGGACAGAAACAATGAGCAGTTCTTC.

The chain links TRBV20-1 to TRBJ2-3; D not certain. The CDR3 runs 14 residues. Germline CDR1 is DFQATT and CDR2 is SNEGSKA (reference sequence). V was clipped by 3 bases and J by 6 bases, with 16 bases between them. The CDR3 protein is CSASGSEPPDTQYF. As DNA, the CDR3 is TGCAGTGCTAGTGGATCTGAGCCCCCGGATACGCAGTATTTT.

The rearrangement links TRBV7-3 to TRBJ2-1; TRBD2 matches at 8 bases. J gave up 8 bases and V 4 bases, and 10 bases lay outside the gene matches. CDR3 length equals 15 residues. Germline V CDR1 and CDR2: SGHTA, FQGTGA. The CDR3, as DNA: TGTGCCAGCAGCTCCCCGGGGGGGCCGAGCGATGAGCAGTTCTTC. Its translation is CASSSPGGPSDEQFF.

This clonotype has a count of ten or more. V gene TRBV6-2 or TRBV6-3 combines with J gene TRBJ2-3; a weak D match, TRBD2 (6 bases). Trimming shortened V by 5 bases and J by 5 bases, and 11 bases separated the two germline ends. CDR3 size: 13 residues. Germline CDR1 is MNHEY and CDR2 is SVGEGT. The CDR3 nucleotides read TGTGCCAGCAGTGAAGCGGGTCGAGATACGCAGTATTTT. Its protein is CASSEAGRDTQYF.

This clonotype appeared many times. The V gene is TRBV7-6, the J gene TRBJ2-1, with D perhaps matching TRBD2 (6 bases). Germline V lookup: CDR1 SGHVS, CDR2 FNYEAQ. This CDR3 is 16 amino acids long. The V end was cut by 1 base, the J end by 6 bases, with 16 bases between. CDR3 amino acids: CASSLGGSGGTNEQFF. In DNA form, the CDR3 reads TGTGCCAGCAGCTTAGGTGGGAGTGGGGGGACCAATGAGCAGTTCTTC.

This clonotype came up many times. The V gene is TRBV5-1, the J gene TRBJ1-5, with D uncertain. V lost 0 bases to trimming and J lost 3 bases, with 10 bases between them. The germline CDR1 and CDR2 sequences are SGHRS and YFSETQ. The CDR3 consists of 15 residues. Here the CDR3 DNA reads TGCGCCAGCAGCTTGGATGCCGGAGACAATCAGCCCCAGCATTTT. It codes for CASSLDAGDNQPQHF.

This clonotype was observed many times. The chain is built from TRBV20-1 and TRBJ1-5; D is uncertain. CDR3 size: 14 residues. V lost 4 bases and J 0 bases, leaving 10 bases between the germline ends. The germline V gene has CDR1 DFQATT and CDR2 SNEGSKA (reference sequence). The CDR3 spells CSAKPGYSNQPQHF. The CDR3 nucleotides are TGCAGTGCTAAACCGGGGTATAGCAATCAGCCCCAGCATTTT.

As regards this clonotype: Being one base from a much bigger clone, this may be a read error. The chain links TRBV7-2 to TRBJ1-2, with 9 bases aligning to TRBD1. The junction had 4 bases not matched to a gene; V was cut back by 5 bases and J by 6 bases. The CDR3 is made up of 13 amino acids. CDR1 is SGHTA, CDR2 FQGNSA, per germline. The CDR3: CASSPGQGDGYTF. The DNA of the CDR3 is TGTGCCAGCAGCCCGGGACAGGGAGATGGCTACACCTTC.

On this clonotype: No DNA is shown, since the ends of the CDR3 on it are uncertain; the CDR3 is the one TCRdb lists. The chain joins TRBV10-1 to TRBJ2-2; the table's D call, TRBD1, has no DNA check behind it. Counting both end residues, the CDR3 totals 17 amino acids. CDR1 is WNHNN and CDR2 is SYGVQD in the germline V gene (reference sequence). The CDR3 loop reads CASKDREELNTGELFFF.

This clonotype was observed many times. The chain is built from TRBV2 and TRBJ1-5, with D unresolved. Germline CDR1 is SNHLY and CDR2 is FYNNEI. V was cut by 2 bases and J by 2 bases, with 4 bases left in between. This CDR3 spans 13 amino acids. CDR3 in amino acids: CASSERGNQPQHF. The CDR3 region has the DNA TGTGCCAGCAGTGAACGGGGCAATCAGCCCCAGCATTTT. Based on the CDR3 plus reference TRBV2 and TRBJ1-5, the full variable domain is EPEVTQTPSHQVTQMGQEVILRCVPISNHLYFYWYRQILGQKVEFLVSFYNNEISEKSEIFDDQFSVERPDGSNFTLKIRSTKLEDSAMYFCASSERGNQPQHFGDGTRLSIL.

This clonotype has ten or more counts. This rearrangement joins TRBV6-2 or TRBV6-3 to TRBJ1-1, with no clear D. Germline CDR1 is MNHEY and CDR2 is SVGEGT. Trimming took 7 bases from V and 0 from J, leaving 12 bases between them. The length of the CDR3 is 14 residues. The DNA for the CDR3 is TGTGCCAGCACTTCTATGGCAATGAACACTGAAGCTTTCTTT. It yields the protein CASTSMAMNTEAFF.

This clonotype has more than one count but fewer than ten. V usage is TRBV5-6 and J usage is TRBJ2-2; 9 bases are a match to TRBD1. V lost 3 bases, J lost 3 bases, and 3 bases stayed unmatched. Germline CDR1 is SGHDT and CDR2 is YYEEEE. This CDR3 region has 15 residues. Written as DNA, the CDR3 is TGTGCCAGCAGCTACCGGGACAGGGACACCGGGGAGCTGTTTTTT. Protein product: CASSYRDRDTGELFF.

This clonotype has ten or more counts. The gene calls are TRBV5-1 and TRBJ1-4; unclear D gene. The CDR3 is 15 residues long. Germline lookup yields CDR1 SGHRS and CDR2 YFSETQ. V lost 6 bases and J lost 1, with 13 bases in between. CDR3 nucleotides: TGCGCCAGCAAGGCGGCGATCCAAACTAATGAAAAACTGTTTTTT. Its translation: CASKAAIQTNEKLFF. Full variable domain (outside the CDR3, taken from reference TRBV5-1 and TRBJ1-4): KAGVTQTPRYLIKTRGQQVTLSCSPISGHRSVSWYQQTPGQGLQFLFEYFSETQRNKGNFPGRFSGRQFSNSRSEMNVSTLELGDSALYLCASKAAIQTNEKLFFGSGTQLSVL.

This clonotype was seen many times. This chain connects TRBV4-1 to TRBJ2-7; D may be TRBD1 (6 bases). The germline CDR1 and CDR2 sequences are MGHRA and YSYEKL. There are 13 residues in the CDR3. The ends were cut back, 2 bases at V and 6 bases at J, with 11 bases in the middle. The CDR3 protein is CASSQIGGIEQYF. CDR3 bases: TGCGCCAGCAGCCAAATAGGGGGTATCGAGCAGTACTTC.

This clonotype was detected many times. The chain's CDR3 is CASSPERDTSTDTQYF. The DNA of the CDR3 is TGTGCCAGCAGCCCGGAACGGGATACTAGCACAGATACGCAGTATTTT. V and J are TRBV4-2 and TRBJ2-3; D perhaps matches TRBD2 (5 bases). The CDR3 has 16 residues. Trimming removed 4 bases at V and 0 bases at J, with 14 bases between. Germline CDR1 LGHNA, CDR2 YNFKEQ.

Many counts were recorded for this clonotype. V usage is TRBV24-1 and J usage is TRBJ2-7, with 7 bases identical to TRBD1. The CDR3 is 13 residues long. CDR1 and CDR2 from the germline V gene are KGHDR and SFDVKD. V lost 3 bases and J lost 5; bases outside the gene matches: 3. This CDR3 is CATSDGTDDEQYF. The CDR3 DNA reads TGTGCCACCAGTGATGGGACAGACGACGAGCAGTACTTC.

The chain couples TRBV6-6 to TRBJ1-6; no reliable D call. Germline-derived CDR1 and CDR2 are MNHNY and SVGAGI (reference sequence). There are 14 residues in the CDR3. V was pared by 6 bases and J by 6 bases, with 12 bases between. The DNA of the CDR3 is TGTGCCAGCAGAAATCGGGCCGGTAATTCACCCCTCCACTTT. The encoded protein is CASRNRAGNSPLHF.

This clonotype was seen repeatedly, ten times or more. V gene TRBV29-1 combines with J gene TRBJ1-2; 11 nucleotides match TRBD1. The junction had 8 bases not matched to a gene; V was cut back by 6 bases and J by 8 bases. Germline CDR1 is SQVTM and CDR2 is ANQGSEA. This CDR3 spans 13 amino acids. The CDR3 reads CSVGGQGVLGYTF. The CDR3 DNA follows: TGCAGCGTCGGGGGACAGGGGGTTTTGGGCTACACCTTC.

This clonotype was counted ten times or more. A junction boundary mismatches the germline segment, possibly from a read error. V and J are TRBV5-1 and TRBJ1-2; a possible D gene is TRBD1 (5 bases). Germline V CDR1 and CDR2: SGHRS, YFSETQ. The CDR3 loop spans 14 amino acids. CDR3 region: CASSLGQANYGYTF. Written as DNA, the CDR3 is TGTGCCAGCAGCTTGGGGCAGGCCAACTATGGCTACACCTTC. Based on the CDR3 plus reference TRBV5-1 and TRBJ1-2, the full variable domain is KAGVTQTPRYLIKTRGQQVTLSCSPISGHRSVSWYQQTPGQGLQFLFEYFSETQRNKGNFPGRFSGRQFSNSRSEMNVSTLELGDSALYLCASSLGQANYGYTFGSGTRLTVV.

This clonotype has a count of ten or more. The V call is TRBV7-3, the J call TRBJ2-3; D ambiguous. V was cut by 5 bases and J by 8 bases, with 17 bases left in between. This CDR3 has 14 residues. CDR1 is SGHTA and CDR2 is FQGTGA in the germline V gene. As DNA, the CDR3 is TGTGCCAGCAGCCTAAAGTCCCCCCCCGCTACGCAGTATTTT. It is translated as CASSLKSPPATQYF.

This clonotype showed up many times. CDR3: CASSEMRGADGELFF. The CDR3 DNA sequence: TGTGCCAGCAGTGAAATGCGGGGGGCGGACGGGGAGCTGTTTTTT. The V and J genes are TRBV25-1 and TRBJ2-2, with 8 positions matching TRBD2. Germline V gene sequence: CDR1 MGHDK, CDR2 SYGVNS. CDR3 length equals 15 residues. V lost 2 bases and J lost 7; bases outside the gene matches: 6.

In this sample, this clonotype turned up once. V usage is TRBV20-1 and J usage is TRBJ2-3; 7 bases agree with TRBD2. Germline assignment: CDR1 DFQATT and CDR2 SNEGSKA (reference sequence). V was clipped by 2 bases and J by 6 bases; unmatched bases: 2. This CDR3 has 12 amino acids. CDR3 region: CSARSGGDTQYF. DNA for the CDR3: TGCAGTGCTAGATCCGGGGGGGATACGCAGTATTTT.

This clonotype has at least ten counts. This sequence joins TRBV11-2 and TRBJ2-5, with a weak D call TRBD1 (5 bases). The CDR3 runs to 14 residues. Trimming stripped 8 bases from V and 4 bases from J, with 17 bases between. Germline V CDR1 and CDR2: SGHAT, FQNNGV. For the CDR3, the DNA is TGTGCCAGCGGCTCGGATGGGGCAGGAGAGACCCAGTACTTC. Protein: CASGSDGAGETQYF.